A selection of T cell receptor beta chains follows, all from one sample in a study of blood T cell repertoires in COVID-19. The protocol was immunoSEQ multiplex PCR, while the TCRdb copy is restricted to in-frame clones and leaves out a portion. The repertoire consists of about 160,000 clones, with around four fifths occurring once and the leading ten covering roughly 2.3%. Sequencing was done on a sample of peripheral blood. All receptors come from a man between 65 and 85 years old with acute or convalescent COVID-19. Both conserved end residues are part of each CDR3.

>TRBV21-1|TRBJ1-5
CATYHRGSQPQHF
>TRBV7-9|TRBJ1-3
CASSLAGAGNTIYF
>TRBV5-1|TRBJ2-1
CASSLGQGASYNEQFF
>TRBV20-1|TRBJ1-2
CSASSPGTGFNYGYTF
>TRBV10-3|TRBJ2-3
CAISQETSGGRDTQYF
>TRBV14|TRBJ1-4
CASSDRVKEKLFF
>TRBV2|TRBJ2-6
CASSGGWSSGANVLTF
>TRBV19|TRBJ2-4
CASTTGTVNLAKNIQYF
>TRBV5-5|TRBJ2-7
CASSSRTSGYEQYF
>TRBV30|TRBJ2-5
CAWSAQQEAQYF
>TRBV18|TRBJ1-1
CASSPPGGKNTEAFF
>TRBV19|TRBJ1-6
CASRGALYNSPLHF
>TRBV28|TRBJ1-1
CASCIPRVSTEAFF
>TRBV5-1|TRBJ1-3
CASSLDPGGAGNTIYF
>TRBV5-1|TRBJ1-4
CASSLGQGYEKLFF
>TRBV5-6|TRBJ1-5
CASTSGGAGDQPQHF
>TRBV6-6|TRBJ1-5
CASATDVPQHF
>TRBV24-1|TRBJ2-3
CATSDSGTGIDTQYF
>TRBV7-8|TRBJ1-2
CASSLNSVGGGYTF
>TRBV27|TRBJ2-1
CASSSGLGTYNEQFF
>TRBV11-3|TRBJ2-2
CASSTGRFTGELFF
>TRBV29-1|TRBJ1-2
CSVRGASYGYTF
>TRBV30|TRBJ1-6
CAWSVTDSGSPLHF
>TRBV28|TRBJ2-1
CASSSTGIGSNEQFF
>TRBV3-1/TRBV3-2|TRBJ2-7
CASSQGVAGLAYEQYF
>TRBV5-1|TRBJ2-2
CASSSLAGSGGELFF
>TRBV18|TRBJ1-6
CASSQNRGLNSPLHF
>TRBV11-3|TRBJ1-3
CASSLVTPGGETPSGNTIYF
>TRBV10-3|TRBJ1-2
CAISATGQGAAGGYTF